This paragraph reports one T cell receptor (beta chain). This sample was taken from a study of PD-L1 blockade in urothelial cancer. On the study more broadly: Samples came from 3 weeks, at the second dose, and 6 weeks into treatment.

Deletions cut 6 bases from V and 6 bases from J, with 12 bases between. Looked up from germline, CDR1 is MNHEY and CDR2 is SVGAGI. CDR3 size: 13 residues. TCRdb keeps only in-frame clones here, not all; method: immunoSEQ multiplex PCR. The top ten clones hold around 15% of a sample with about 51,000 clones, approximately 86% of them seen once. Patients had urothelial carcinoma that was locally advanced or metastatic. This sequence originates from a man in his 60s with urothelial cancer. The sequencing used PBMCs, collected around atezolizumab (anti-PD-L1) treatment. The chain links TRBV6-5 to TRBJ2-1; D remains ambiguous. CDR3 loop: CASSISGLNEQFF. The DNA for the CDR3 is TGTGCCAGCAGCATCTCAGGCCTCAATGAGCAGTTCTTC.